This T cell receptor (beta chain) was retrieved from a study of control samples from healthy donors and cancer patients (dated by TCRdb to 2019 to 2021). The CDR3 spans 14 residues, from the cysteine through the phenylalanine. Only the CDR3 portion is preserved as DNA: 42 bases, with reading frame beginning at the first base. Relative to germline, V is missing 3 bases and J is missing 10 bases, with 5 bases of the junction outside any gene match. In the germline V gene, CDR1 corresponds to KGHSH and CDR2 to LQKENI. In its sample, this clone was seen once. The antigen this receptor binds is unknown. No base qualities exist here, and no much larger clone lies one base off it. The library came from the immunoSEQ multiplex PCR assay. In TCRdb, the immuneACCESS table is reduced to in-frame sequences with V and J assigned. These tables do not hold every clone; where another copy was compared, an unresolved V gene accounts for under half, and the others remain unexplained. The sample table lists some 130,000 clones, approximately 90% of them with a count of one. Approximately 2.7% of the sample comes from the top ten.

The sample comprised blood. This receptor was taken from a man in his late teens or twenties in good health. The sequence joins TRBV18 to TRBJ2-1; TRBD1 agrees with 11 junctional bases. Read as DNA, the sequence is TGTGCCAGCTCACCGGGACAGGGGGACAGGGAGCAGTTCTTC. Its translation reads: CASSPGQGDREQFF.